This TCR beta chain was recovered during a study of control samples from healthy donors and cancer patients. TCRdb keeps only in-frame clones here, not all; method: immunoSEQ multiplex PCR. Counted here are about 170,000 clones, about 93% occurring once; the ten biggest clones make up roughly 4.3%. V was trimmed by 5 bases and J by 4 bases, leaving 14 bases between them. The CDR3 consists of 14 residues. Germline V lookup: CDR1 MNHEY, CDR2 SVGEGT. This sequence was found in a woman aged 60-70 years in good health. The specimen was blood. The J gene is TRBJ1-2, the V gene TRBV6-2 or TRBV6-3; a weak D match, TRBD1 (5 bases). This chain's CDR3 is CASSRDGELYGYTF. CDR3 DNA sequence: TGTGCCAGCAGTCGGGACGGAGAGCTCTATGGCTACACCTTC.